These 15 T cell receptor beta chains came from one sample sequenced in a study of T cell clonotyping in hematopoietic cell transplantation. The repertoire was sequenced with immunoSEQ multiplex PCR; TCRdb's copy has only in-frame clones and lacks some. The data show 30,000 to 45,000 clones, with 80% to 90% seen just once and about 2.1% held by the top ten. What was sequenced was peripheral blood mononuclear cells. All receptors come from a woman between 40 and 55 years old in good health. Some clones in this sample may be carry-over from other donors' samples.

The CDR3 here is CASSPPPQGNYEQYF. The CDR3 DNA reads TGTGCCAGCTCACCACCCCCACAGGGGAACTACGAGCAGTACTTC. The chain has TRBV18 and TRBJ2-7, with 7 bases aligning to TRBD1. V gave up 0 bases and J gave up 3 bases; unmatched junction bases: 5. CDR1 is KGHSH, CDR2 LQKENI, per germline. CDR3 length: 15 amino acids. The complete variable domain, with remaining parts taken from reference TRBV18 and TRBJ2-7, reads NAGVMQNPRHLVRRRGQEARLRCSPMKGHSHVYWYRQLPEEGLKFMVYLQKENIIDESGMPKERFSAEFPKEGPSILRIQQVVRGDSAAYFCASSPPPQGNYEQYFGPGTRLTVT.

The rearrangement links TRBV19 to TRBJ2-7, with TRBD2 matching 10 bases. V lost 4 bases to trimming and J lost 7 bases; unmatched junction nucleotides: 16. This CDR3 comprises 17 residues. Germline-derived CDR1 and CDR2 are LNHDA and SQIVND (reference sequence). The CDR3 reads CASSKRTSGALIVEQYF. The CDR3 DNA reads as TGTGCCAGTAGTAAGCGGACTAGCGGAGCCCTTATAGTGGAGCAGTACTTC. Complete variable domain (other parts from reference TRBV19 and TRBJ2-7): DGGITQSPKYLFRKEGQNVTLSCEQNLNHDAMYWYRQDPGQGLRLIYYSQIVNDFQKGDIAEGYSVSREKKESFPLTVTSAQKNPTAFYLCASSKRTSGALIVEQYFGPGTRLTVT.

J is TRBJ2-2 and V is TRBV11-1, with D possibly TRBD1 on 5 matching bases. V lost 7 bases and J 4 bases, leaving 13 bases between the germline ends. Germline V gene sequence: CDR1 SGHAT, CDR2 FQDESV (reference sequence). The CDR3 has 14 residues. The CDR3 nucleotides are TGTGCCAGCAAGTCCACAGGACCCACCGGGGAGCTGTTTTTT. Translated: CASKSTGPTGELFF. Looking up the rest from reference TRBV11-1 and TRBJ2-2 gives the full variable domain: EAEVAQSPRYKITEKSQAVAFWCDPISGHATLYWYRQILGQGPELLVQFQDESVVDDSQLPKDRFSAERLKGVDSTLKIQPAELGDSAMYLCASKSTGPTGELFFGEGSRLTVL.

The genes are TRBV21-1 and TRBJ2-7; the table's D gene call, TRBD1, was not cross checked with the DNA. TRBV21-1 is termed a pseudogene. CDR3 size: 14 residues. Written as DNA, the CDR3 is TGTGCCAGCAGCAAAGGGGGACAGCCCTACGAGCAGTACTTC. Residues: CASSKGGQPYEQYF.

The rearrangement links TRBV5-1 to TRBJ2-1, with TRBD2 matching over 11 bases. Trimming cost V 6 bases and J 8 bases; bases outside gene matches: 10. Germline loops: CDR1 SGHRS, CDR2 YFSETQ. The CDR3 loop spans 15 amino acids. The CDR3 nucleotides are TGCGCCAGCACCCCAGGGATAGCGGGAGGGTATGAGCAGTTCTTC. This gives the protein CASTPGIAGGYEQFF.

The chain employs TRBV5-1 and TRBJ1-1; a possible D gene is TRBD1 (6 bases). The CDR3 runs to 14 residues. V was pared by 2 bases and J by 1 base, with 9 bases between. Germline-derived CDR1 and CDR2 are SGHRS and YFSETQ. In DNA, the CDR3 is TGCGCCAGCAGCTTAACACAGGGGAACACTGAAGCTTTCTTT. This translates into CASSLTQGNTEAFF.

The CDR3 sequence: CSVGRVKDTEAFF. DNA of the CDR3: TGCAGCGTTGGCAGGGTGAAGGACACTGAAGCTTTCTTT. The rearrangement links TRBV29-1 to TRBJ1-1; D possibly corresponds to TRBD1 (5 bases). The CDR3 is 13 amino acids. V was pared by 4 bases and J by 3 bases, with 12 bases between. Germline lookup yields CDR1 SQVTM and CDR2 ANQGSEA.

The table lists this clone with a few counts. V is TRBV25-1 and J is TRBJ1-1; D remains ambiguous. V gave up 4 bases and J gave up 0 bases, with 15 bases separating them. The V gene's germline CDR1 is MGHDK and CDR2 SYGVNS. The CDR3 totals 16 residues. The CDR3 bases are TGTGCCAGCAGTGGTTACAGAGCCAAAATGAACACTGAAGCTTTCTTT. It translates to CASSGYRAKMNTEAFF.

The chain has TRBV7-9 and TRBJ1-1, with D hard to call. Germline CDR1 SEHNR, CDR2 FQNEAQ (reference sequence). The CDR3 runs to 13 residues. Trimming took off 2 bases at V and 3 bases at J, with 7 bases between the two ends. The CDR3 spells CASSLLTDTEAFF. The CDR3 nucleotides are TGTGCCAGCAGCTTATTGACCGACACTGAAGCTTTCTTT.

CDR3 in amino acids: CAWGMLQGNEQFF. DNA of the CDR3: TGTGCCTGGGGAATGCTACAGGGCAATGAGCAGTTCTTC. This chain joins TRBV30 and TRBJ2-1, with D perhaps matching TRBD1 (6 bases). The V end was cut by 5 bases, the J end by 6 bases, with 14 bases between. This CDR3 has 13 residues. CDR1 is GTSNPN, CDR2 SVGIG, per germline (reference sequence).

This clone was found once. The chain recombines TRBV7-2 with TRBJ2-5; perhaps D is TRBD1 or TRBD2 (7 bases each). The CDR3 spans 14 residues. V gave up 3 bases and J gave up 5 bases, with 13 bases separating them. Per germline, CDR1 SGHTA and CDR2 FQGNSA. The CDR3 nucleotides read TGTGCCAGCAGCTTTCAGGGGGGAGGGGAGACCCAGTACTTC. Protein: CASSFQGGGETQYF. Combining the CDR3 with reference TRBV7-2 and TRBJ2-5 gives the whole variable domain GAGVSQSPSNKVTEKGKDVELRCDPISGHTALYWYRQSLGQGLEFLIYFQGNSAPDKSGLPSDRFSAERTGGSVSTLTIQRTQQEDSAVYLCASSFQGGGETQYFGPGTRLLVL.

The V gene is TRBV10-2, the J gene TRBJ1-1; 7 positions agree with TRBD1. The CDR3 consists of 14 residues. The germline gives CDR1 WSHSY, CDR2 SAAADI. V gave up 8 bases and J gave up 9 bases; unmatched junction bases: 15. The CDR3 spells CASCPGQSILKAFF. The CDR3 coding sequence is TGCGCCAGCTGCCCGGGACAGTCTATATTAAAAGCTTTCTTT.

V and J are TRBV5-6 and TRBJ2-5; 10 bases line up with TRBD2. Looked up from germline, CDR1 is SGHDT and CDR2 is YYEEEE. Trimming at V came to 4 bases and at J to 4 bases, leaving 7 bases not matched to a gene. CDR3 length: 15 amino acids. CDR3 residues: CASSRLAGVTETQYF. The CDR3 DNA follows: TGTGCCAGCAGCCGCCTAGCGGGAGTTACAGAGACCCAGTACTTC. The full variable domain, completed using reference TRBV5-6 and TRBJ2-5, is DAGVTQSPTHLIKTRGQQVTLRCSPKSGHDTVSWYQQALGQGPQFIFQYYEEEERQRGNFPDRFSGHQFPNYSSELNVNALLLGDSALYLCASSRLAGVTETQYFGPGTRLLVL.

In its sample, this clone was seen once. The chain links TRBV27 to TRBJ2-7; TRBD2 might be the D (6 bases). Germline lookup yields CDR1 MNHEY and CDR2 SMNVEV (reference sequence). This CDR3 region has 15 residues. Trimming removed 6 bases at V and 0 bases at J, with 15 bases between. As DNA, the CDR3 is TGTGCCAGCAGGCTCGGGCCGGGAGACTCCTACGAGCAGTACTTC. This sequence encodes CASRLGPGDSYEQYF.

The V call is TRBV28, the J call TRBJ2-7, with 12 bases matching TRBD2. Trimming cost V 5 bases and J 9 bases; bases outside gene matches: 20. Germline-derived CDR1 and CDR2 are MDHEN and SYDVKM. CDR3 size: 18 residues. CDR3 nucleotide sequence: TGTGCCAGCAGTCTAGCGGGAGGGCCCCCGCGACTCCAAAGGGTGCAGTACTTC. Protein: CASSLAGGPPRLQRVQYF.